This T cell receptor (beta chain) originates from a study of response to subunit inactivated influenza vaccine. Points from the study as a whole: T cells newly recruited by each seasonal influenza vaccination are few, the authors suggested.

This CDR3 contains 14 residues. V shed 6 bases and J shed 1 base, with 10 bases lying between them. The germline gives CDR1 SGDLS, CDR2 YYNGEE. TCRdb fed the RT-PCR reads into MiXCR, producing one record per CDR3 protein. The sample has about 500,000 distinct CDR3 sequences; 10% to 15% are singletons. This clonotype was detected only a few times. Its antigen is still unknown. The chain has TRBV9 and TRBJ2-2; D possibly corresponds to TRBD1 (5 bases). Specimen: PBMCs from blood, collected roughly 46 days after vaccination. This receptor was taken from a man between 50 and 59 years old who received an inactivated influenza vaccine. The DNA for the CDR3 is TGTGCCAGCAACAACAGGCAGAACACCGGGGAGCTGTTTTTT. Translation gives CASNNRQNTGELFF.